The TCR beta chain described here comes from a study of blood T cell repertoires in COVID-19. The protocol was immunoSEQ multiplex PCR, while the TCRdb copy is restricted to in-frame clones and leaves out a portion. The sample lists about 63,000 clones, around 87% occurring once. V lost 2 bases, J lost 4 bases, and 6 bases lay in between. CDR1 SGHTA and CDR2 FQGNSA come from the germline V gene. This CDR3 spans 12 amino acids. The TCR sequence derives from a man between 50 and 59 years old with active COVID-19. J is TRBJ2-7 and V is TRBV7-2; a weak D match, TRBD2 (5 bases). Sequenced: peripheral blood. The CDR3 DNA is TGTGCCAGCAGCTTATCGGGATACGAGCAGTACTTC. Encoded protein: CASSLSGYEQYF.